This T cell receptor beta chain was found in a study of tumor-infiltrating lymphocytes in localized non-small cell lung cancer. Study at large: Resected tumor was paired with non-adjacent uninvolved lung from the same patient.

The method was immunoSEQ multiplex PCR; TCRdb's version includes in-frame clones alone and lacks a portion of them. The repertoire holds over 2,500 clones, roughly 50% seen once, with about 11% in the top ten. This CDR3 contains 12 residues. The ends were cut back, 4 bases at V and 4 bases at J, with 10 bases in the middle. The germline CDR1 and CDR2 sequences are SQVTM and ANQGSEA. The gene calls are TRBV29-1 and TRBJ1-1; maybe TRBD1 (6 bases). The TCR was taken from a human donor with non-small cell lung cancer. The material sequenced was uninvolved lung tissue not adjacent to the tumor. CDR3 sequence reads: CSVVRGGTEAFF. Here the CDR3 DNA reads TGCAGCGTTGTCAGGGGAGGCACTGAAGCTTTCTTT.